The 6 T cell receptor beta chains reported below all come from one sample, sequenced in a study of blood T cells in healthy people across ages (dated by TCRdb to 2014 to 2015). Libraries came from 5' RACE. Sequencing was carried out with an Illumina HiSeq 2500. A second PCR of roughly 6 to 11 cycles was run with a J-beta primer mix and a sample-barcoded 5' primer. TCRdb reran the public reads through fastp at Q25 and MiXCR, keeping productive beta chains. Rows merge per CDR3 protein into single entries with the most common DNA and genes. Across this sample there are 1.5 million to 1.9 million distinct CDR3 sequences, with roughly 43% seen only once. The top ten hold around 4% of the sample. The material sequenced was blood. The receptors come from a woman under 30 in good health.

The chain is built from TRBV18 and TRBJ1-1; 11 bases match TRBD1. The CDR3 length is 19 residues. V trimming: 5 bases; J trimming: 4 bases; junction bases outside the gene matches: 18. The germline V gene has CDR1 KGHSH and CDR2 LQKENI. The CDR3 DNA reads TGTGCCAGCTCAACTAACCTGAGGACAGGGGGCGGAAGCAGCACTGAAGCTTTCTTT. It specifies CASSTNLRTGGGSSTEAFF.

V is TRBV7-2 and J is TRBJ2-3; D ambiguous. CDR1 is SGHTA and CDR2 is FQGNSA in the germline V gene. Trimming left V 1 base short and J 1 base short, with 15 bases between. This CDR3 region has 17 residues. Written as DNA, the CDR3 is TGTGCCAGCAGCTTAGACGGACGGGCCCTGGGCACAGATACGCAGTATTTT. Its translation is CASSLDGRALGTDTQYF.

The genes are TRBV7-2 and TRBJ2-4, with D perhaps matching TRBD1 or TRBD2 (7 bases each). The germline V gene has CDR1 SGHTA and CDR2 FQGNSA. Trimming pared 4 bases from V and 2 bases from J, leaving 18 bases between. The CDR3 spans 17 residues. The CDR3 spells CASSSGGGPRSKNIQYF. CDR3 bases: TGTGCCAGCAGCTCAGGGGGGGGGCCTCGATCCAAAAACATTCAGTACTTC. Full variable domain (outside the CDR3, taken from reference TRBV7-2 and TRBJ2-4): GAGVSQSPSNKVTEKGKDVELRCDPISGHTALYWYRQSLGQGLEFLIYFQGNSAPDKSGLPSDRFSAERTGGSVSTLTIQRTQQEDSAVYLCASSSGGGPRSKNIQYFGAGTRLSVL.

This clonotype was seen a handful of times. This chain connects TRBV27 to TRBJ2-1, with D possibly being TRBD1 (6 bases). Germline V gives CDR1 MNHEY, CDR2 SMNVEV (reference sequence). The V and J ends lost 5 bases and 6 bases respectively, with 23 bases between them. The CDR3 loop spans 17 amino acids. CDR3 DNA: TGTGCCAGCAGTGCCCCCCGGGTGGGGGCGCGTGTCAATGAGCAGTTCTTC. Residues: CASSAPRVGARVNEQFF.

The V gene is TRBV4-1, the J gene TRBJ1-2, with D tentatively TRBD1 (5 bases). Deletions cut 6 bases from V and 2 bases from J, with 16 bases between. CDR1 MGHRA and CDR2 YSYEKL come from the germline V gene. The CDR3 has 15 amino acids. CDR3 residues: CASRPSPGTNYGYTF. CDR3 nucleotides: TGCGCCAGCAGGCCAAGCCCGGGGACCAACTATGGCTACACCTTC.

The chain is built from TRBV29-1 and TRBJ1-5, with D unclear. Germline V gives CDR1 SQVTM, CDR2 ANQGSEA. The V gene lost 4 bases and the J gene lost 4 bases, with 11 bases spanning the gap. The CDR3 has 13 amino acids. CDR3 loop: CSVGGSGNQPQHF. The CDR3 bases are TGCAGCGTTGGAGGGAGCGGTAATCAGCCCCAGCATTTT.